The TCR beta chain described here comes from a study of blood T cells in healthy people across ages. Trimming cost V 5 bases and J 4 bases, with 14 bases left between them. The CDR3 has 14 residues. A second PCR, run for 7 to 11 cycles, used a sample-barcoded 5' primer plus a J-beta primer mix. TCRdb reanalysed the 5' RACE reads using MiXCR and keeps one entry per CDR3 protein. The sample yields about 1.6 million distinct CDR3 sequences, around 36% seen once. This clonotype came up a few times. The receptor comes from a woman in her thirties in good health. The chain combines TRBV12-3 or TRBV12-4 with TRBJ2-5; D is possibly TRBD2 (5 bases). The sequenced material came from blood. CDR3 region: CASSGLRVGETQYF. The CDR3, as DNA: TGTGCCAGCAGTGGACTTAGGGTTGGAGAGACCCAGTACTTC.